This T cell receptor (beta chain) was identified during a study of T cell responses to AZD1222 COVID-19 vaccine. Study-wide results and caveats: At baseline, seropositivity was found in only a handful of AZD1222 recipients. The donor group comprised mostly white British people and more females; the analysis possibly underestimated clonal diversity.

The V end lost 5 bases, the J end lost 1 base, and 6 bases lay between the germline ends. The CDR3 sequence is 12 residues long. Germline loops: CDR1 SGHVS, CDR2 FQNEAQ. It was second doses at about 4 or about 12 weeks that were pooled. Libraries were prepared by immunoSEQ multiplex PCR; TCRdb keeps only in-frame clonotypes and omits some of them. The data hold fewer than 150,000 clones, with around 84% observed a single time. With regard to this clone: Its specificity is not known.

The source is an adult who received the AZD1222 COVID-19 vaccine. Sample: peripheral blood, taken 28 days after the second AZD1222 dose. The J gene is TRBJ2-7, the V gene TRBV7-8; D unresolved. The CDR3 region is CASSPQSYEQYF. CDR3 bases: TGTGCCAGCAGCCCTCAGTCCTACGAGCAGTACTTC.